Shown below are 23 T cell receptor beta chains from a single sample sequenced in a study of beta chain features in type 1 diabetes (dated by TCRdb to 2017 to 2018). Preparation of the library involved the immunoSEQ multiplex PCR assay. The entire isolated RNA was reverse transcribed using the High Capacity cDNA Reverse Transcription Kit, and thus expressed TCRB transcripts were sequenced. The source is immuneACCESS, and TCRdb retained only in-frame sequences with V and J called. Part of the clones is not carried over; for the studies checked, unresolved V genes explain less than half of this, and the remainder is unexplained. Present in this sample are 680,000 or so clones, 15% of which were seen just once. The ten largest clones take up 0.09% to 0.095% of the sample. Sequencing was carried out using naive CD4+ T cells from blood. This specimen's cell subset or site label, interpreted: true naive CD4+ T cells. The receptors originated from a young man in good health.

The chain is built from TRBV18 and TRBJ2-1; D is uncertain. CDR3 length: 15 amino acids. Germline V gene sequence: CDR1 KGHSH, CDR2 LQKENI. V was shortened by 0 bases and J by 8 bases, with 14 bases between the two germline ends. CDR3 nucleotides: TGTGCCAGCTCACCACCCATGGCCGGAGTGGATGAGCAGTTCTTC. It specifies CASSPPMAGVDEQFF. Together with reference TRBV18 and TRBJ2-1, the CDR3 gives the full variable domain: NAGVMQNPRHLVRRRGQEARLRCSPMKGHSHVYWYRQLPEEGLKFMVYLQKENIIDESGMPKERFSAEFPKEGPSILRIQQVVRGDSAAYFCASSPPMAGVDEQFFGPGTRLTVL.

The chain couples TRBV5-4 to TRBJ1-2; no firm D call. Germline assignment: CDR1 SGHNT and CDR2 YYREEE (reference sequence). The CDR3 has 15 residues. The ends were cut back, 1 base at V and 2 bases at J, with 12 bases in the middle. This chain's CDR3 is CASSLPGSKNYGYTF. Written as DNA, the CDR3 is TGTGCCAGCAGCTTGCCGGGATCAAAAAACTATGGCTACACCTTC.

With regard to this clone: Other nucleotide sequences in the sample specify the same CDR3. The rearrangement links TRBV19 to TRBJ2-3; no firm D call. CDR1 and CDR2 (germline): LNHDA, SQIVND (reference sequence). V lost 1 base to trimming and J lost 4 bases, with 6 bases between them. The CDR3 has 13 amino acids. Here the CDR3 DNA reads TGTGCCAGTAGTATAGGACGGGCAGATACGCAGTATTTT. It encodes CASSIGRADTQYF.

This clone was counted only a few times. The rearrangement uses TRBV28 and TRBJ2-4, with unresolved D. The germline V gene encodes CDR1 MDHEN and CDR2 SYDVKM. The CDR3 has 13 residues. V lost 6 bases and J lost 5, with 11 bases in between. The CDR3 here is CASSLLRENIQYF. CDR3 coding DNA: TGTGCCAGCAGCTTACTAAGGGAAAACATTCAGTACTTC.

This chain connects TRBV15 to TRBJ1-1; D gene unclear. V lost 0 bases to trimming and J lost 1 base, with 6 bases between them. Looked up from germline, CDR1 is LNHNV and CDR2 is YYDKDF (reference sequence). CDR3 length: 14 amino acids. The DNA of the CDR3 is TGTGCCACCAGCAGAGATCTACAGAACACTGAAGCTTTCTTT. Its protein is CATSRDLQNTEAFF.

Regarding this clone: Other DNA variants within this sample encode the same CDR3. The chain has TRBV7-9 and TRBJ2-3; D ambiguous. The CDR3 loop spans 14 amino acids. Germline CDR1 reads SEHNR; CDR2 reads FQNEAQ (reference sequence). The ends were cut back, 1 base at V and 0 bases at J, with 5 bases in the middle. In DNA, the CDR3 is TGTGCCAGCAGCTTAGGGACGAGCACAGATACGCAGTATTTT. It specifies CASSLGTSTDTQYF.

The chain couples TRBV5-1 to TRBJ2-6, with D perhaps matching TRBD2 (6 bases). CDR3 length equals 17 residues. Germline assignment: CDR1 SGHRS and CDR2 YFSETQ. The V end was cut by 5 bases, the J end by 0 bases, with 15 bases between. CDR3 bases: TGCGCCAGCAGTCCCTCGAGACTAGGCTCTGGGGCCAACGTCCTGACTTTC. Protein: CASSPSRLGSGANVLTF.

J is TRBJ2-1 and V is TRBV4-3; a weak D match, TRBD2 (6 bases). Germline lookup yields CDR1 LGHNA and CDR2 YSLEER. V was pared by 0 bases and J by 7 bases, with 22 bases between. The CDR3 has 18 residues. The CDR3 coding sequence is TGCGCCAGCAGCCAAGATCCGGGACTCCACACGAAGGGTAATGAGCAGTTCTTC. Its translation is CASSQDPGLHTKGNEQFF.

The chain carries TRBV7-3 and TRBJ1-2; 7 bases map to TRBD1. With V trimmed by 5 bases and J by 6 bases, 12 bases remained unmatched. Germline lookup yields CDR1 SGHTA and CDR2 FQGTGA. This CDR3 is 15 amino acids long. CDR3 amino acids: CASSPRQGGVDGYTF. The CDR3, as DNA: TGTGCCAGCAGCCCCCGACAGGGAGGAGTCGATGGCTACACCTTC.

The gene calls are TRBV11-2 and TRBJ2-6; no clear D. Germline V gene data show CDR1 as SGHAT and CDR2 as FQNNGV. The CDR3 is made up of 15 amino acids. V was cut by 2 bases and J by 7 bases, with 12 bases left in between. In DNA, the CDR3 is TGTGCCAGCAGCTTATGGGAAGGTTATGCCAACGTCCTGACTTTC. Translated: CASSLWEGYANVLTF.

The chain carries TRBV6-5 and TRBJ2-1, with D possibly matching TRBD1 (5 bases). The V and J ends lost 6 bases and 0 bases respectively, with 12 bases between them. The CDR3 has 15 residues. Germline V lookup: CDR1 MNHEY, CDR2 SVGAGI. CDR3 DNA sequence: TGTGCCAGCAGCCCCTACAGGAGCTCCTACAATGAGCAGTTCTTC. Encoded protein: CASSPYRSSYNEQFF.

In nucleotides, the CDR3 is TGTGCCAGCGCTTACGGGGCCTCCTACGAGCAGTACTTC. It yields the protein CASAYGASYEQYF. The chain recombines TRBV21-1 with TRBJ2-7. TRBV21-1 is recorded as a pseudogene. CDR3 length: 13 amino acids.

In this sample, this clone turned up a few times. CDR3 coding DNA: TGTGCCAGTAGACCGGACAGGGCTTACGATGAGCAGTTCTTC. Encoded protein: CASRPDRAYDEQFF. The chain has TRBV19 and TRBJ2-1; TRBD1 matches at 8 bases. The germline gives CDR1 LNHDA, CDR2 SQIVND (reference sequence). The CDR3 length is 14 residues. J gave up 8 bases and V 6 bases, and 9 bases lay outside the gene matches.

This clone was recorded a few times. Other DNA sequences within the sample encode an identical CDR3. The CDR3 nucleotides read TGCGCCAGCAGCCCGTCGGGGGGTCAAGAGACCCAGTACTTC. This codes for CASSPSGGQETQYF. This rearrangement joins TRBV5-1 to TRBJ2-5; the match to TRBD2 covers 7 bases. The CDR3 is 14 amino acids. Germline loops: CDR1 SGHRS, CDR2 YFSETQ. V gave up 4 bases and J gave up 2 bases; unmatched junction bases: 5. The entire variable domain, with the rest obtained from reference TRBV5-1 and TRBJ2-5, is as follows: KAGVTQTPRYLIKTRGQQVTLSCSPISGHRSVSWYQQTPGQGLQFLFEYFSETQRNKGNFPGRFSGRQFSNSRSEMNVSTLELGDSALYLCASSPSGGQETQYFGPGTRLLVL.

V usage is TRBV6-1 and J usage is TRBJ1-2; tentative D call: TRBD1 (6 bases). Trimming took off 7 bases at V and 8 bases at J, with 14 bases between the two ends. The CDR3 loop spans 12 amino acids. Germline values: CDR1 MNHNS, CDR2 SASEGT. The CDR3 DNA reads TGTGCCAGCAAGGTGGCAGGGGAAGGCTACACCTTC. Its translation is CASKVAGEGYTF.

The chain joins TRBV7-8 to TRBJ2-1, with 10 nucleotides matching TRBD2. Trimming at V came to 5 bases and at J to 5 bases, leaving 9 bases not matched to a gene. Germline V gene sequence: CDR1 SGHVS, CDR2 FQNEAQ. The CDR3 extends over 16 amino acids. As DNA, the CDR3 is TGTGCCAGCAGCGACGGACTAGCGGAAATAAACAATGAGCAGTTCTTC. This codes for CASSDGLAEINNEQFF.

The table lists this clone with a few counts. The chain has TRBV6-5 and TRBJ1-1; D possibly corresponds to TRBD1 (5 bases). Germline CDR1 reads MNHEY; CDR2 reads SVGAGI. V lost 2 bases and J 11 bases, leaving 18 bases between the germline ends. CDR3 length: 14 residues. The CDR3 DNA follows: TGTGCCAGCAGTTACCCTTCGGGGCGCGGAGGGGCTTTCTTT. This sequence encodes CASSYPSGRGGAFF.

The chain employs TRBV6-6 and TRBJ1-2, with D possibly matching TRBD1 (5 bases). CDR1 and CDR2 (germline): MNHNY, SVGAGI (reference sequence). CDR3 length: 15 residues. With 2 bases removed from V and 0 bases from J, the gap between germline ends came to 10 bases. The CDR3 bases are TGTGCCAGCAGTTACGCAGGGCAACCTAACTATGGCTACACCTTC. Amino acid sequence: CASSYAGQPNYGYTF.

This clone has just a few counts. The chain joins TRBV27 to TRBJ2-2, with D perhaps matching TRBD2 (6 bases). V was shortened by 2 bases and J by 8 bases, with 18 bases between the two germline ends. The germline V gene encodes CDR1 MNHEY and CDR2 SMNVEV (reference sequence). This CDR3 comprises 16 residues. The CDR3 region is CASSLLASVGRGELFF. CDR3 DNA: TGTGCCAGCAGTTTACTTGCGTCGGTCGGGAGAGGGGAGCTGTTTTTT.

The CDR3 DNA sequence: TGTGCCACCATCCCCGCCGTCTCCCCGTATGGCTACACCTTC. Protein sequence: CATIPAVSPYGYTF. V usage is TRBV28 and J usage is TRBJ1-2; D unclear. The V gene lost 10 bases and the J gene lost 5 bases, with 20 bases spanning the gap. Germline CDR1 and CDR2: MDHEN and SYDVKM. This CDR3 is built from 14 residues.

There are a few counts of this clone. V usage is TRBV5-6 and J usage is TRBJ2-5; the match to TRBD2 covers 11 bases. The V gene's germline CDR1 is SGHDT and CDR2 YYEEEE. With V trimmed by 0 bases and J by 1 base, 2 bases remained unmatched. CDR3 length: 16 amino acids. The CDR3 sequence: CASSLGLAGGQETQYF. In DNA form, the CDR3 reads TGTGCCAGCAGCTTGGGTCTAGCGGGGGGCCAAGAGACCCAGTACTTC.

The chain uses TRBV15 and TRBJ1-1; maybe TRBD1 (6 bases). The CDR3 is 16 amino acids. Trimming pared 7 bases from V and 1 base from J, leaving 19 bases between. Germline V lookup: CDR1 LNHNV, CDR2 YYDKDF (reference sequence). The CDR3 bases are TGTGCCACCACCCCGGGACACTCGTCCTCGAACACTGAAGCTTTCTTT. As protein: CATTPGHSSSNTEAFF.

The chain couples TRBV28 to TRBJ2-3; D possibly corresponds to TRBD1 (6 bases). The CDR3 consists of 15 residues. CDR1 MDHEN and CDR2 SYDVKM come from the germline V gene. V was pared by 6 bases and J by 1 base, with 14 bases between. CDR3 protein: CASRPFPGGTDTQYF. The DNA of the CDR3 is TGTGCCAGCAGGCCCTTCCCAGGGGGCACAGATACGCAGTATTTT.